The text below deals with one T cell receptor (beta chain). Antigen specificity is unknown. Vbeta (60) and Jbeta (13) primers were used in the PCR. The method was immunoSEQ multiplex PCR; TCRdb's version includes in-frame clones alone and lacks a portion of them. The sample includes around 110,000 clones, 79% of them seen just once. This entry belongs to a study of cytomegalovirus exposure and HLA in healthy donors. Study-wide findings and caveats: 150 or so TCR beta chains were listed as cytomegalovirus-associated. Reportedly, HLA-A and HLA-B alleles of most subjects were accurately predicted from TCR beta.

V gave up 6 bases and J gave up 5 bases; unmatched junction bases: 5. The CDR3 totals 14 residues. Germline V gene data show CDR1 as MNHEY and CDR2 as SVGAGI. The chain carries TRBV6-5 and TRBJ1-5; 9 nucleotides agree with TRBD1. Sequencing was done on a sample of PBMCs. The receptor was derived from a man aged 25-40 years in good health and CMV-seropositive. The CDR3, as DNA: TGTGCCAGCAGGGACAGGGGAAGGGATCAGCCCCAGCATTTT. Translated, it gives CASRDRGRDQPQHF.